The clone carrying this TCR beta chain was observed many times. The protocol was immunoSEQ multiplex PCR, while the TCRdb copy is restricted to in-frame clones and leaves out a portion. The table shows some 75,000 clones, with roughly 82% occurring only once. This entry is derived from a study of radiation and T cells in renal cell carcinoma. As to time point: blood 2 weeks post-SBRT. The treatment is: 15 Gy SBRT to primary tumor, nephrectomy 4 weeks later. This CDR3 is 13 amino acids long. V was trimmed by 4 bases and J by 3 bases, leaving 10 bases between them. Germline-derived CDR1 and CDR2 are MNHEY and SVGAGI.

This rearrangement joins TRBV6-5 to TRBJ2-7; D may match TRBD1 or TRBD2 (5 bases each). This TCR was sampled from a man in his fifties or sixties with renal cell carcinoma. This specimen consisted of blood, obtained from a patient whose treatment included radiotherapy and nephrectomy. The CDR3 DNA reads as TGTGCCAGCAGTTCGGGACGGAACTACGAGCAGTACTTC. Amino acids: CASSSGRNYEQYF.